This T cell receptor (beta chain) derives from a study of human CD8 memory T cell subsets. Study results and caveats: Among the subsets, Chao1 estimates suggested that stem-like memory T cells were more diverse than precursor exhausted T cells.

The CDR3 spans 14 residues. Germline V CDR1 and CDR2: DFQATT, SNEGSKA (reference sequence). TCR beta was sequenced from UMI-tagged 5' RACE libraries. TCRdb re-called the 5' RACE reads, yielding one record per CDR3 amino acid sequence without DNA. This sample's clone table lists thousands of distinct CDR3 sequences. Comment on this clonotype: Its target is not known.

CCR7+ PD-1+ TIGIT+ early memory CD8+ cells with dysfunctional traits were TPEX. The study used negative magnetic separation to enrich total CD8+ T cells. The authors obtained RNA from duplicate vials, each holding about 150,000 sorted CD8+ T cells, for every subset. Input material: CD8+ T cells from PBMCs. The source of this sequence is a human donor in good health. The rearrangement uses TRBV20-1 and TRBJ2-7; TCRdb calls TRBD1, which cannot be checked without DNA. This chain's CDR3 is CSASGDRGGYEQYF.